What follows are 31 T cell receptor beta chains derived from one specimen sequenced in a study of T cells in Graves' hyperthyroidism and ophthalmopathy. TCR beta CDR3 sequences were amplified from RNA transcripts. HTBI primers were the set used in a first-round RT-PCR of the TCR CDR3. TCRdb passed the multiplex PCR reads through MiXCR, listing each CDR3 protein once. Among 550,000 to 650,000 distinct CDR3 sequences listed, about 14% were seen once. The material sequenced was blood. Receptor source: a woman between 25 and 40 years old with Graves' hyperthyroidism that later progressed to Graves' ophthalmopathy.

This clonotype was seen ten or more times. This chain connects TRBV30 to TRBJ2-7; 7 bases are shared with TRBD1. The J segment lost 3 bases and the V segment lost 0 bases, leaving 11 bases of the junction unmatched. This CDR3 has 16 amino acids. Germline-derived CDR1 and CDR2 are GTSNPN and SVGIG (reference sequence). CDR3 sequence reads: CAWSVQGSPPVYEQYF. CDR3 nucleotides: TGTGCCTGGAGTGTACAGGGGAGCCCCCCAGTCTACGAGCAGTACTTC. Using reference TRBV30 and TRBJ2-7 for the parts outside the CDR3, the full variable domain is SQTIHQWPATLVQPVGSPLSLECTVEGTSNPNLYWYRQAAGRGLQLLFYSVGIGQISSEVPQNLSASRPQDRQFILSSKKLLLSDSGFYLCAWSVQGSPPVYEQYFGPGTRLTVT.

This clonotype was recorded at least ten times. The chain carries TRBV20-1 and TRBJ1-5; 7 positions match TRBD1. This CDR3 is built from 13 residues. Germline V gene sequence: CDR1 DFQATT, CDR2 SNEGSKA (reference sequence). Trimming cost V 2 bases and J 11 bases; bases outside gene matches: 9. The CDR3: CSARTTGARAQHF. DNA of the CDR3: TGCAGTGCTAGAACTACAGGGGCTCGGGCCCAGCATTTT.

This clonotype has a handful of counts. This sequence joins TRBV10-1 and TRBJ2-3; D is unresolved. Trimming took 5 bases from V and 4 from J, leaving 16 bases between them. The CDR3 runs to 15 residues. Germline CDR1 WNHNN, CDR2 SYGVQD (reference sequence). CDR3 protein: CASSHLDPAADTQYF. In nucleotides, the CDR3 is TGCGCCAGCAGTCATTTGGACCCTGCGGCAGATACGCAGTATTTT.

The genes are TRBV12-5 and TRBJ2-2, with D tentatively TRBD1 (5 bases). V lost 3 bases, J lost 5 bases, and 13 bases lay in between. The CDR3 is 15 residues long. Germline CDR1 and CDR2: LGHNT and FRNRAP. In DNA, the CDR3 is TGTGCTAGTGGTTTAGGCGACAGACCGACCGGGGAGCTGTTTTTT. This codes for CASGLGDRPTGELFF.

This clonotype was counted a single time. This chain uses TRBV12-3 or TRBV12-4 with TRBJ2-5; 9 bases are a match to TRBD2. The V segment lost 7 bases and the J segment 5 bases; nucleotides outside the gene matches: 8. The CDR3 is made up of 14 amino acids. CDR3 loop: CASTAGGGWETQYF. Written as DNA, the CDR3 is TGTGCCAGCACCGCGGGAGGGGGCTGGGAGACCCAGTACTTC.

This clonotype was observed a few times. The J gene is TRBJ2-7, the V gene TRBV4-3; a possible D gene is TRBD2 (5 bases). Trimming left V 1 base short and J 3 bases short, with 10 bases between. The CDR3 sequence is 14 residues long. Germline values: CDR1 LGHNA, CDR2 YSLEER. The CDR3 DNA is TGCGCCAGCAGCCAAGTAATCGGGGTCTACGAGCAGTACTTC. Its translation is CASSQVIGVYEQYF.

This clonotype occurred many times. The rearrangement uses TRBV3-1 and TRBJ1-1, with D unresolved. CDR3 size: 12 residues. V was cut by 1 base and J by 8 bases, with 8 bases left in between. The germline V gene has CDR1 LGHDT and CDR2 YNNKEL (reference sequence). The CDR3 nucleotides are TGTGCCAGCAGCCAAGGATGGAGCGAAGCTTTCTTT. Protein: CASSQGWSEAFF.

This clonotype has at least ten counts. The chain carries TRBV20-1 and TRBJ2-1, with 11 bases identical to TRBD2. V was clipped by 7 bases and J by 6 bases; unmatched bases: 11. The CDR3 contains 15 residues. The V gene's germline CDR1 is DFQATT and CDR2 SNEGSKA (reference sequence). The CDR3 nucleotides are TGCAGTGTTGGGTCCGGGACTAGCGGATTCAATGAGCAGTTCTTC. This codes for CSVGSGTSGFNEQFF.

Turning to this clonotype: Relative to the germline gene, one junction end is altered; a read error may explain this. The chain has TRBV4-1 and TRBJ2-6, with TRBD1 as a possible D gene (5 bases). The CDR3 runs 16 residues. CDR1 MGHRA and CDR2 YSYEKL come from the germline V gene. Here the CDR3 reads CASSPVESSGANVLTF. CDR3 sequence (DNA): TGCGCCAGCAGCCCCGTGGAGAGCTCTGGGGCCAACGTCCTGACCTTC.

The table lists this clonotype with many counts. This chain connects TRBV29-1 to TRBJ2-1, with a weak D call TRBD2 (5 bases). CDR3 size: 12 residues. The germline CDR1 and CDR2 sequences are SQVTM and ANQGSEA. V was shortened by 1 base and J by 9 bases, with 10 bases between the two germline ends. CDR3 protein: CSVEASPGEQFF. The CDR3 region has the DNA TGCAGCGTTGAAGCTAGCCCCGGTGAGCAGTTCTTC.

This clonotype has at least ten counts. The chain recombines TRBV6-1 with TRBJ1-1; D not resolved. V shed 6 bases and J shed 8 bases, with 19 bases lying between them. CDR3 length: 14 residues. Germline V gene data show CDR1 as MNHNS and CDR2 as SASEGT. The CDR3 nucleotides are TGTGCCAGCAGAAACTCCCTCCCGGGGATGGAAGCTTTCTTT. It is translated as CASRNSLPGMEAFF.

This clonotype was detected ten times or more. The chain employs TRBV2 and TRBJ1-6, with D maybe TRBD1 (6 bases). Germline V gene data show CDR1 as SNHLY and CDR2 as FYNNEI. The CDR3 runs 14 residues. V was cut by 3 bases and J by 7 bases, with 10 bases left in between. The CDR3 is CASSDLQGNSPLHF. The CDR3 bases are TGTGCCAGCAGTGATCTACAGGGAAATTCACCCCTCCACTTT.

This clonotype came up many times. This sequence joins TRBV6-1 and TRBJ2-6; D possibly corresponds to TRBD2 (6 bases). CDR1 is MNHNS, CDR2 SASEGT, per germline. The CDR3 is 15 amino acids. Between the trimmed V and J ends, which lost 8 bases and 4 bases, there was a span of 15 bases. This chain's CDR3 is CASDGGITGANVLTF. The CDR3 nucleotides are TGTGCCAGCGACGGCGGGATAACCGGGGCCAACGTCCTGACTTTC.

This clonotype was found many times. J is TRBJ1-5 and V is TRBV6-1; 9 bases align to TRBD1. J gave up 6 bases and V 0 bases, and 12 bases lay outside the gene matches. Germline V gene data show CDR1 as MNHNS and CDR2 as SASEGT. The CDR3 length is 18 residues. The CDR3 region is CASSEAYKSGTGSQPQHF. CDR3 nucleotide sequence: TGTGCCAGCAGTGAAGCATATAAGTCCGGGACAGGGAGTCAGCCCCAGCATTTT.

On this clonotype itself: This could be a read error, since a much larger clone is one nucleotide away. The gene calls are TRBV29-1 and TRBJ2-1; 13 bases agree with TRBD2. Per germline, CDR1 SQVTM and CDR2 ANQGSEA. The length of the CDR3 is 18 residues. The CDR3 spells CGATISRTSGSLSNEQFF. In DNA, the CDR3 is TGCGGAGCTACCATATCTAGGACTAGCGGGAGTTTGAGCAATGAGCAGTTCTTC.

This clonotype occurred many times. This chain connects TRBV12-3 or TRBV12-4 to TRBJ2-1, with 11 bases aligning to TRBD2. The CDR3 has 18 amino acids. With V trimmed by 4 bases and J by 5 bases, 13 bases remained unmatched. The CDR3 loop reads CASSSFRSGTSGNNEQFF. Here the CDR3 DNA reads TGTGCCAGCAGTTCGTTTAGATCCGGGACTAGCGGAAACAATGAGCAGTTCTTC.

As to this clonotype: A read error is possible here, since a much larger clone lies one base away. This rearrangement joins TRBV30 to TRBJ1-2, with a tentative D call TRBD1 (6 bases). Germline V gene data show CDR1 as GTSNPN and CDR2 as SVGIG (reference sequence). CDR3 size: 13 residues. The CDR3 sequence: CVWRQAGLYGYTF. The DNA of the CDR3 is TGTGTCTGGAGACAGGCAGGGTTATATGGCTACACCTTC.

Ten or more counts support this clonotype. This chain uses TRBV5-6 with TRBJ2-7; 7 bases align to TRBD1. Looked up from germline, CDR1 is SGHDT and CDR2 is YYEEEE. CDR3 length: 14 residues. V shed 5 bases and J 0 bases; nucleotides not matched to a gene: 5. This CDR3 reads CASRREGASYEQYF. The CDR3 DNA sequence: TGTGCCAGCAGACGCGAGGGGGCCTCCTACGAGCAGTACTTC.

This clonotype occurred many times. CDR3 sequence: CASSLVFRRGSSYNEQFF. CDR3 coding DNA: TGTGCCAGCAGCTTAGTTTTCCGGAGGGGAAGCTCCTACAATGAGCAGTTCTTC. This rearrangement joins TRBV7-2 to TRBJ2-1; D is perhaps TRBD2 (6 bases). CDR1 is SGHTA and CDR2 is FQGNSA in the germline V gene. With 1 base removed from V and 0 bases from J, the gap between germline ends came to 16 bases. The CDR3 contains 18 residues.

This clonotype was observed many times. The chain is built from TRBV24-1 and TRBJ1-2, with D hard to call. Germline V gene lookup returns CDR1 KGHDR and CDR2 SFDVKD. The CDR3 covers 13 residues. V was cut by 1 base and J by 6 bases, with 8 bases left in between. CDR3 bases: TGTGCCACCAGTGATTTCGGCGGAGATGGCTACACCTTC. Translating it yields CATSDFGGDGYTF.

The V call is TRBV20-1, the J call TRBJ2-3; 7 bases fit TRBD1. V shed 6 bases and J 0 bases; nucleotides not matched to a gene: 9. The CDR3 spans 15 residues. Germline V lookup: CDR1 DFQATT, CDR2 SNEGSKA (reference sequence). The chain's CDR3 is CSADGQATSTDTQYF. The DNA for the CDR3 is TGCAGTGCCGATGGACAGGCCACTAGCACAGATACGCAGTATTTT.

This clonotype was seen ten or more times. The chain combines TRBV24-1 with TRBJ1-2; TRBD1 aligns across 7 bases. The germline gives CDR1 KGHDR, CDR2 SFDVKD. With V trimmed by 3 bases and J by 4 bases, 4 bases remained unmatched. The CDR3 totals 14 residues. CDR3 in DNA: TGTGCCACCAGTGATCGACAGGGTTTCTATGGCTACACCTTC. It codes for CATSDRQGFYGYTF.

This clonotype appeared many times. The chain employs TRBV28 and TRBJ2-4; tentative D call: TRBD2 (5 bases). Looked up from germline, CDR1 is MDHEN and CDR2 is SYDVKM. The CDR3 runs 16 residues. V shed 7 bases and J shed 2 bases, with 18 bases lying between them. This CDR3 is CASISTRLLSKNIQYF. In nucleotides, the CDR3 is TGTGCCAGCATTTCCACGAGACTACTATCCAAAAACATTCAGTACTTC.

A note on this clonotype: At one of its ends the junction is not consistent with the germline gene, which may arise from a read error. The CDR3 reads CASSSNQQDYGYNF. The DNA for the CDR3 is TGTGCCAGCAGCTCAAATCAGCAGGACTATGGCTACAACTTC. This rearrangement joins TRBV11-3 to TRBJ1-2; no clear D. CDR3 size: 14 residues. The germline gives CDR1 SGHNT, CDR2 YENEEA.

This clonotype was detected ten times or more. This rearrangement joins TRBV5-1 to TRBJ1-2; 8 bases agree with TRBD1. Germline V CDR1 and CDR2: SGHRS, YFSETQ. The CDR3 runs 15 residues. Trimming took 1 base from V and 3 from J; bases not matched to a gene: 5. This CDR3 reads CASSLTGQVDYGYTF. The CDR3 coding sequence is TGCGCCAGCAGCTTGACGGGACAGGTTGACTATGGCTACACCTTC.

This clonotype was seen many times. The chain uses TRBV25-1 and TRBJ1-2; D remains ambiguous. Germline CDR1 is MGHDK and CDR2 is SYGVNS. V was trimmed by 4 bases and J by 3 bases, leaving 9 bases between them. The CDR3 is 13 amino acids. The CDR3 region is CASSGAPHYGYTF. Written as DNA, the CDR3 is TGTGCCAGCAGTGGGGCTCCCCACTATGGCTACACCTTC.

The rearrangement links TRBV4-1 to TRBJ2-7, with D unresolved. Germline CDR1 reads MGHRA; CDR2 reads YSYEKL. The V gene lost 6 bases and the J gene lost 2 bases, with 8 bases spanning the gap. This CDR3 is 12 amino acids long. DNA of the CDR3: TGCGCCAGCAGTGGTAACCCCTACGAGCAGTACTTC. It is translated as CASSGNPYEQYF.

V and J are TRBV24-1 and TRBJ2-2, with D possibly being TRBD1 (5 bases). Per germline, CDR1 KGHDR and CDR2 SFDVKD. This CDR3 region has 16 residues. V shed 1 base and J shed 0 bases, with 8 bases lying between them. CDR3 amino acids: CATSDLGHANTGELFF. CDR3 sequence (DNA): TGTGCCACCAGTGATTTAGGACACGCGAACACCGGGGAGCTGTTTTTT.

This clonotype was recorded many times. The chain joins TRBV2 to TRBJ2-3; 12 nucleotides match TRBD2. This CDR3 has 15 amino acids. The germline V gene encodes CDR1 SNHLY and CDR2 FYNNEI. V dropped 7 bases and J dropped 2; count of bases not matched to a gene: 4. The DNA for the CDR3 is TGTGCCAGCAATGGACTAGCGGGATACACAGATACGCAGTATTTT. This gives the protein CASNGLAGYTDTQYF. Combining the CDR3 with reference TRBV2 and TRBJ2-3 gives the whole variable domain EPEVTQTPSHQVTQMGQEVILRCVPISNHLYFYWYRQILGQKVEFLVSFYNNEISEKSEIFDDQFSVERPDGSNFTLKIRSTKLEDSAMYFCASNGLAGYTDTQYFGPGTRLTVL.

This clonotype was recorded a few times. This chain joins TRBV20-1 and TRBJ1-2; weak D call: TRBD1 (6 bases). The germline V gene encodes CDR1 DFQATT and CDR2 SNEGSKA (reference sequence). CDR3 length equals 13 residues. V lost 8 bases to trimming and J lost 4 bases, with 17 bases between them. The CDR3 spells CSPGGIGGYGYTF. Here the CDR3 DNA reads TGCAGTCCCGGGGGGATAGGGGGCTATGGCTACACCTTC.

The chain couples TRBV7-2 to TRBJ2-3, with TRBD2 identical over 10 bases. The CDR3 loop spans 13 amino acids. J was trimmed by 14 bases and V by 2 bases; bases with no gene match: 7. The germline V gene encodes CDR1 SGHTA and CDR2 FQGNSA. The CDR3 DNA follows: TGTGCCAGCAGCTTAAAAACTAGCGGGGTAGGGTATTTT. Its protein product is CASSLKTSGVGYF.